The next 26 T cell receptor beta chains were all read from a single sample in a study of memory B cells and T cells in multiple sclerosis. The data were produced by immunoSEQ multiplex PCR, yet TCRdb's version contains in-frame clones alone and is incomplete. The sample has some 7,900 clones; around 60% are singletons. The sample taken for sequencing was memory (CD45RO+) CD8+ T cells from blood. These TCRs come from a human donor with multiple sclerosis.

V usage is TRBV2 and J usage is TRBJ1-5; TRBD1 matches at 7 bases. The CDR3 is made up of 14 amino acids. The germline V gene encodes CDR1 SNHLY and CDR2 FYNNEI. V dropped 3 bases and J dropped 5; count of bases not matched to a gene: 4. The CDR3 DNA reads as TGTGCCAGCAGTGAGTTCGACAGGGATCAGCCCCAGCATTTT. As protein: CASSEFDRDQPQHF.

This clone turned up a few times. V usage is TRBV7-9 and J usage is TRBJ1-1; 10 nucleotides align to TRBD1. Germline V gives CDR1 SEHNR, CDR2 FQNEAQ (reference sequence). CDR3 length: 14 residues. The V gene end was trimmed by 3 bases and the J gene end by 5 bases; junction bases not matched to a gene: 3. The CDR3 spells CASSLGQGWTEAFF. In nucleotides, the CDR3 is TGTGCCAGCAGCTTGGGACAGGGGTGGACTGAAGCTTTCTTT.

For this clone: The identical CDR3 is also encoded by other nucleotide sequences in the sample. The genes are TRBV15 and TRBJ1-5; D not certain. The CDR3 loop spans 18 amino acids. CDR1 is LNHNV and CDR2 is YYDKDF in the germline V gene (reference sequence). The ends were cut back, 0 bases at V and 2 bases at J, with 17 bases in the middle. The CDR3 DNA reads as TGTGCCACCAGCAGAGACTCGAATACTGGTTCGGGCAATCAGCCCCAGCATTTT. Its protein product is CATSRDSNTGSGNQPQHF.

The CDR3 reads CASSPQGLLEETQYF. In nucleotides, the CDR3 is TGTGCCAGCTCACCCCAAGGACTACTCGAAGAGACCCAGTACTTC. The gene calls are TRBV18 and TRBJ2-5; a weak D match, TRBD2 (6 bases). The CDR3 runs to 15 residues. The germline V gene encodes CDR1 KGHSH and CDR2 LQKENI. V lost 3 bases and J lost 3, with 14 bases in between.

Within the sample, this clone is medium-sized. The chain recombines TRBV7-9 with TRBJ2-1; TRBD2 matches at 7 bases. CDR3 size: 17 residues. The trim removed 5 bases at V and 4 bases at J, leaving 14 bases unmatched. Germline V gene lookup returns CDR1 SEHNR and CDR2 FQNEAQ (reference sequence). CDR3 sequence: CASSQREEIDGYNEQFF. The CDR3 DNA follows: TGTGCCAGCAGCCAACGGGAGGAAATCGATGGGTACAATGAGCAGTTCTTC. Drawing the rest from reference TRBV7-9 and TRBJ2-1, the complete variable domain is DTGVSQNPRHKITKRGQNVTFRCDPISEHNRLYWYRQTLGQGPEFLTYFQNEAQLEKSRLLSDRFSAERPKGSFSTLEIQRTEQGDSAMYLCASSQREEIDGYNEQFFGPGTRLTVL.

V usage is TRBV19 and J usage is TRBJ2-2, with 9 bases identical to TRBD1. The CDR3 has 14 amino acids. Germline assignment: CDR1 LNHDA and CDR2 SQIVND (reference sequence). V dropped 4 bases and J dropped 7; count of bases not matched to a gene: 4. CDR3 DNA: TGTGCCAGTAGTACTACAGGGGGCCACGGGGAGCTGTTTTTT. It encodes CASSTTGGHGELFF. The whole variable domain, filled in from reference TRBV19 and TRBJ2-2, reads DGGITQSPKYLFRKEGQNVTLSCEQNLNHDAMYWYRQDPGQGLRLIYYSQIVNDFQKGDIAEGYSVSREKKESFPLTVTSAQKNPTAFYLCASSTTGGHGELFFGEGSRLTVL.

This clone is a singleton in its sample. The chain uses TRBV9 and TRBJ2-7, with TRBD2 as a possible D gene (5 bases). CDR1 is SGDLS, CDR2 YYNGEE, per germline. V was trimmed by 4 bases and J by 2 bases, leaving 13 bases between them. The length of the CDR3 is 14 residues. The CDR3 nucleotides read TGTGCCAGCAGCCTTTCGGACGGGACCTACGAGCAGTACTTC. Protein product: CASSLSDGTYEQYF.

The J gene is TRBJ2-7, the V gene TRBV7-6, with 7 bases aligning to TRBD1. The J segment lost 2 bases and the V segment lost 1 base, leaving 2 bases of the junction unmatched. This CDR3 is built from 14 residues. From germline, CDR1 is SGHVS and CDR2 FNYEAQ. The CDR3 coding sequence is TGTGCCAGCAGCTTAGGGGACAGTACCTACGAGCAGTACTTC. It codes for CASSLGDSTYEQYF.

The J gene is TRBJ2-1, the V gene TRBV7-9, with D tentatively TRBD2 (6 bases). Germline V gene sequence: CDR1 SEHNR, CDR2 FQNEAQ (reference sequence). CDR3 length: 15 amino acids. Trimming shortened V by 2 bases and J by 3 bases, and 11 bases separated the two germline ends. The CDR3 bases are TGTGCCAGCAGCTTAAGGTGGGAGGACTACAATGAGCAGTTCTTC. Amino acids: CASSLRWEDYNEQFF.

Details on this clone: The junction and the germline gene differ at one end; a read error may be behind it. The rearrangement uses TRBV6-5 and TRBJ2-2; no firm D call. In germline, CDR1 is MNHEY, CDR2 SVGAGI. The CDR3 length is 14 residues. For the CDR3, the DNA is TGTGCCAGCAGTTACATAGAGAACTCCGGGGAGCTGTTTTTT. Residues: CASSYIENSGELFF.

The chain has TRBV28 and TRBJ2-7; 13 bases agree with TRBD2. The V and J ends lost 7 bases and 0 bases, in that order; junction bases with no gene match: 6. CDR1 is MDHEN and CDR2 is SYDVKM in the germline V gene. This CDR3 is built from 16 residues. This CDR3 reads CASNTGTSGTSYEQYF. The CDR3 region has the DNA TGTGCCAGCAATACCGGGACTAGCGGGACCTCCTACGAGCAGTACTTC.

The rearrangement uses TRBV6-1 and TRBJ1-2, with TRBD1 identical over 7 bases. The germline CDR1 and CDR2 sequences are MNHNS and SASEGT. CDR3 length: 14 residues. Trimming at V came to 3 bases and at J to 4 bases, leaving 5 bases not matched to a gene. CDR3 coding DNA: TGTGCCAGCAGTGAGGCAGGGGGGAGCTATGGCTACACCTTC. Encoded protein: CASSEAGGSYGYTF.

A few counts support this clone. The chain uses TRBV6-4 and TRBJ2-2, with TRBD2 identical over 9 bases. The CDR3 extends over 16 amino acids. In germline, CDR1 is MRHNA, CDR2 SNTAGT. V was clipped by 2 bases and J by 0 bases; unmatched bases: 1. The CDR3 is CASSDVAGANTGELFF. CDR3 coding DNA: TGTGCCAGCAGTGACGTAGCGGGAGCGAACACCGGGGAGCTGTTTTTT.

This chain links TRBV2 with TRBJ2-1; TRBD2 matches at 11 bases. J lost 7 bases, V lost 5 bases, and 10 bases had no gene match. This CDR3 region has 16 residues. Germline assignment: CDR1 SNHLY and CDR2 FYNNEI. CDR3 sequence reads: CASSRLAGGPGNEQFF. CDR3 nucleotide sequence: TGTGCCAGCAGTCGGTTAGCGGGAGGGCCGGGGAATGAGCAGTTCTTC. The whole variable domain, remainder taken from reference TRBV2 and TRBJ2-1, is EPEVTQTPSHQVTQMGQEVILRCVPISNHLYFYWYRQILGQKVEFLVSFYNNEISEKSEIFDDQFSVERPDGSNFTLKIRSTKLEDSAMYFCASSRLAGGPGNEQFFGPGTRLTVL.

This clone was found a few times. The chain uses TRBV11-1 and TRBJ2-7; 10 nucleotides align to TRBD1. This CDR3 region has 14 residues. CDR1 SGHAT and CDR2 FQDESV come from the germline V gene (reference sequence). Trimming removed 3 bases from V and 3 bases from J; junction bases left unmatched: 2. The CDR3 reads CASSLGQGYYEQYF. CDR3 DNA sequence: TGTGCCAGCAGCTTGGGACAGGGGTACTACGAGCAGTACTTC.

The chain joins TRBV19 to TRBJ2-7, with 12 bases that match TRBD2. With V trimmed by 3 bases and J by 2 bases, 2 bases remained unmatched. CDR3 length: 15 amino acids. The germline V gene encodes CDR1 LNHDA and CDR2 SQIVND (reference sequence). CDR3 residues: CASSIRTSGAYEQYF. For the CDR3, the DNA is TGTGCCAGTAGTATCCGGACTAGCGGGGCCTACGAGCAGTACTTC.

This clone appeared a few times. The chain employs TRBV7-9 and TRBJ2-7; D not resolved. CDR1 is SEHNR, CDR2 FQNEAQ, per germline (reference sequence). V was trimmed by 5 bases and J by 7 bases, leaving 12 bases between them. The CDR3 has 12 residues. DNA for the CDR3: TGTGCCAGCAGCCCCTCCCGAGGAGAGCAGTACTTC. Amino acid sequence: CASSPSRGEQYF.

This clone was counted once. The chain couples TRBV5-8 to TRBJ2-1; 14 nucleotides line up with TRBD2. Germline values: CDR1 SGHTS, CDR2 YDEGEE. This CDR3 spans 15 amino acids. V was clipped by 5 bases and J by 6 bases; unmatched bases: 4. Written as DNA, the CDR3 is TGTGCCAGCAGTCTAGGGACTAGCGGGAGCAATGAGCAGTTCTTC. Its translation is CASSLGTSGSNEQFF.

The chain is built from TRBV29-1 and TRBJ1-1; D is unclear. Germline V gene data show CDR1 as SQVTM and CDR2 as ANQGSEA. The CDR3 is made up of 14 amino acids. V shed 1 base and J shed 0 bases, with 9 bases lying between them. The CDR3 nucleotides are TGCAGCGTTGAAGGCCAGTTCATGAACACTGAAGCTTTCTTT. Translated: CSVEGQFMNTEAFF. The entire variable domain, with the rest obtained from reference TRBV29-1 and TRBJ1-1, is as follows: SAVISQKPSRDICQRGTSLTIQCQVDSQVTMMFWYRQQPGQSLTLIATANQGSEATYESGFVIDKFPISRPNLTFSTLTVSNMSPEDSSIYLCSVEGQFMNTEAFFGQGTRLTVV.

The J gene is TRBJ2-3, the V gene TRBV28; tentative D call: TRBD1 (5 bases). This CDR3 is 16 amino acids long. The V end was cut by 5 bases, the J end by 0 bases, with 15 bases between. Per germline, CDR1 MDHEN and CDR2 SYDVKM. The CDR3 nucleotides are TGTGCCAGCAGTCTCCGGACAAAAGCTAGCACAGATACGCAGTATTTT. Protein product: CASSLRTKASTDTQYF. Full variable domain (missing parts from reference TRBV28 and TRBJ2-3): DVKVTQSSRYLVKRTGEKVFLECVQDMDHENMFWYRQDPGLGLRLIYFSYDVKMKEKGDIPEGYSVSREKKERFSLILESASTNQTSMYLCASSLRTKASTDTQYFGPGTRLTVL.

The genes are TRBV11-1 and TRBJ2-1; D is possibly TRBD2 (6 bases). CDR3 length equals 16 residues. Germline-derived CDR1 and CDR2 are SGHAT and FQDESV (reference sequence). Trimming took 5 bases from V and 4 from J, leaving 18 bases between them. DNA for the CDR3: TGTGCCAGCAGCCTAAGAGGAGGGCCTGCGTACAATGAGCAGTTCTTC. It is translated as CASSLRGGPAYNEQFF. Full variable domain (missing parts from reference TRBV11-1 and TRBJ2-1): EAEVAQSPRYKITEKSQAVAFWCDPISGHATLYWYRQILGQGPELLVQFQDESVVDDSQLPKDRFSAERLKGVDSTLKIQPAELGDSAMYLCASSLRGGPAYNEQFFGPGTRLTVL.

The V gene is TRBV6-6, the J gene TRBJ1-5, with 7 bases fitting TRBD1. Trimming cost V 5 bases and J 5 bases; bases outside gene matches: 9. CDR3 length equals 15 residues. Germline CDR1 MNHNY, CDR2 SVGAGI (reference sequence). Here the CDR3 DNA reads TGTGCCAGCAGTCCAAGACAGGGTCCCTATCAGCCCCAGCATTTT. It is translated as CASSPRQGPYQPQHF.

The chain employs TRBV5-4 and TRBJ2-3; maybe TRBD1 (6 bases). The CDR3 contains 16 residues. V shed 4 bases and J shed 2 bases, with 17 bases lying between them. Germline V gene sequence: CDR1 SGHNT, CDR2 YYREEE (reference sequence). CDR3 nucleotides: TGTGCCAGCAGCACCTTAGGACAGCCAGACACAGATACGCAGTATTTT. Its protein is CASSTLGQPDTDTQYF. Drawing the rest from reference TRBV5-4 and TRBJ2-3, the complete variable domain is ETGVTQSPTHLIKTRGQQVTLRCSSQSGHNTVSWYQQALGQGPQFIFQYYREEENGRGNFPPRFSGLQFPNYSSELNVNALELDDSALYLCASSTLGQPDTDTQYFGPGTRLTVL.

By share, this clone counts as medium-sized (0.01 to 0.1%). CDR3 sequence reads: CASSSVGTGTGYTF. Here the CDR3 DNA reads TGTGCCAGCAGCTCCGTGGGGACAGGGACTGGCTACACCTTC. The chain uses TRBV13 and TRBJ1-2; 9 positions match TRBD1. Looked up from germline, CDR1 is PRHDT and CDR2 is FYEKMQ (reference sequence). This CDR3 spans 14 amino acids. J was trimmed by 7 bases and V by 4 bases; bases with no gene match: 7.

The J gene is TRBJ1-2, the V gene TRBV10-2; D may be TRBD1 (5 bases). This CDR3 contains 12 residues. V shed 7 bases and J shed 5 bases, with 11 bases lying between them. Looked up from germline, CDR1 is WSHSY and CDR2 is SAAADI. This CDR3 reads CASTTGEYGYTF. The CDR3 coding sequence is TGCGCCAGCACTACAGGAGAGTATGGCTACACCTTC.

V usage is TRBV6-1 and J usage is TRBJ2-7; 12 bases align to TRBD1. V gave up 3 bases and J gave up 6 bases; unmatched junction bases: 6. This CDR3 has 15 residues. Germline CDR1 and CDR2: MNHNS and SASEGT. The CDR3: CASSETGQGAIEQYF. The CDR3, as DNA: TGTGCCAGCAGTGAGACGGGACAGGGGGCGATCGAGCAGTACTTC.